Listed below are T cell receptor beta chains from one sample, sequenced in a study of blood T cell repertoires in COVID-19. Measured with immunoSEQ multiplex PCR; TCRdb has only the in-frame clones, and not every one. The table shows hundreds of thousands of clones, with over 75% occurring only once. The material sequenced was PBMCs or T cells enriched from blood (not recorded which). These receptors were collected from a man aged 25 to 40 who had recovered from COVID-19. Each CDR3 is given with its conserved first and last residue. A D gene is named only where the DNA matches it firmly.

>TRBD2|TRBV19|TRBJ2-1
TGTGCCAGTAGTATCTCCAGCGGGGGGTCTGAGTTCTTC
CASSISSGGSEFF
>-|TRBV30|TRBJ2-1
TGTGCCTGGAGTTCGGGCAATGAGCAGTTCTTC
CAWSSGNEQFF
>TRBD1|TRBV25-1|TRBJ2-1
TGTGCCAGCAGTGAAGAGGGACAGAGACTCAACTACAATGAGCAGTTCTTC
CASSEEGQRLNYNEQFF
>TRBD2|TRBV12-5|TRBJ2-1
TGTGCTAGTGCACCCGGGACTAGCGGGAGAAGCTCCTACAATGAGCAGTTCTTC
CASAPGTSGRSSYNEQFF
>-|TRBV2|TRBJ2-3
TGTGCCAGCAGGACTAGCACAGATACGCAGTATTTT
CASRTSTDTQYF
>-|TRBV27|TRBJ1-1
TGTGCCAGCAGTTCCAGATATCGTGGGGCGGAAGCTTTCTTT
CASSSRYRGAEAFF
>-|TRBV11-2|TRBJ2-3
TGTGCCAGCAGCACTAGCATCAGCACAGATACGCAGTATTTT
CASSTSISTDTQYF
>TRBD1|TRBV24-1|TRBJ2-5
TGTGCCACCAGTGAGCCCGACAGGGGGCGGTGGGAGACCCAGTACTTC
CATSEPDRGRWETQYF
>-|TRBV19|TRBJ1-3
TGTGCCAGTAGTGCCGGACTAAGCTCTGGAAACACCATATATTTT
CASSAGLSSGNTIYF
>-|TRBV28|TRBJ2-7
TGTGCCAGCAGTCCACACCTCAATGCCGAGCAGTACTTC
CASSPHLNAEQYF
>-|TRBV7-2|TRBJ1-2
TGTGCCAGCAGCTTAGGGGGCTGGGGCTACACCTTC
CASSLGGWGYTF
>-|TRBV12-5|TRBJ2-1
TGTGCTAGTGGTCCCCCAGTTCGGGGTGAGCAGTTCTTC
CASGPPVRGEQFF
>-|TRBV6-5|TRBJ1-4
TGTGCCAGCAGTTCGTCCTCAGGGGCACGTTATGAAAAACTGTTTTTT
CASSSSSGARYEKLFF
>TRBD2|TRBV6-5|TRBJ2-1
TGTGCCAGCAGGCTAACTAGCGGGAGTGGCAATGAGCAGTTCTTC
CASRLTSGSGNEQFF
>-|TRBV21-1|TRBJ2-5
TGTGCCAGCAGCAAAAAGGAGGGCAGGGCGCGGGGACTAGCGGTCCAAGAGACCCAGTACTTC
CASSKKEGRARGLAVQETQYF
>-|TRBV2|TRBJ1-3
TGTGCCAGCAACGCGAGGGAAAGTACTGGAAACACCATATATTTT
CASNARESTGNTIYF